This entry is about one TCR beta chain. Antigen specificity is unknown. This sample is drawn from a study of Ad26.COV2.S vaccination and SARS-CoV-2 variants. Whole-study context: Recipients of Ad26.COV2.S got it intramuscularly, once or twice 56 days apart.

The table came from immunoSEQ multiplex PCR; TCRdb's copy has only in-frame clones and leaves some out. The sample shows around 450,000 clones, 89% of them seen only once. Treatment meaning: some 19 received Ad26.COV2.S at low or high dose, single or two shots; 5 received placebo; per-sample allocation not given. Specimens were obtained on day 63 following the first vaccine or placebo injection. As its vector, the vaccine had Ad26, which expressed Wuhan-strain SARS-CoV-2 spike. Per germline, CDR1 KGHSH and CDR2 LQKENI. The CDR3 totals 15 residues. V lost 4 bases to trimming and J lost 1 base, with 11 bases between them. Study findings and constraints: Individuals receiving vaccine had higher spike-specific TCR breadth than placebo recipients did. Across vaccine and placebo recipients, the breadth of non-spike TCRs was similar.

This sequence joins TRBV18 and TRBJ2-1; either TRBD1 or TRBD2 may fit D (5 bases each). The material sequenced was peripheral blood, taken in a trial of Ad26.COV2.S vaccine versus placebo. The clonotype originates from a person between 18 and 60 years old who received the Ad26.COV2.S COVID-19 vaccine or a placebo. The CDR3 bases are TGTGCCAGCTCACTCGGGGCATTTTCCTACAATGAGCAGTTCTTC. It yields the protein CASSLGAFSYNEQFF. Combining the CDR3 with reference TRBV18 and TRBJ2-1 gives the whole variable domain NAGVMQNPRHLVRRRGQEARLRCSPMKGHSHVYWYRQLPEEGLKFMVYLQKENIIDESGMPKERFSAEFPKEGPSILRIQQVVRGDSAAYFCASSLGAFSYNEQFFGPGTRLTVL.